This T cell receptor beta chain was observed in a study of beta chain features in type 1 diabetes. In the case of this clone: Its antigen is unknown.

V lost 3 bases to trimming and J lost 5 bases, with 4 bases between them. CDR3 length: 11 residues. CDR1 and CDR2 (germline): PRHDT, FYEKMQ (reference sequence). Study-wide points: There were fewer insertions and more deletions at the VDJ junctions of type 1 diabetes patients. Small HLA sub-analyses could not settle whether HLA shapes TCRB rearrangement.

As every portion of the isolated RNA was reverse transcribed, the sequencing read expressed TCRB transcripts. Method: immunoSEQ multiplex PCR; TCRdb's copy keeps in-frame clones and lacks some. The table includes 90,000 to 110,000 clones, almost 40% detected once. J is TRBJ1-1 and V is TRBV13; D is unclear. The receptor was isolated from a woman between 18 and 30 years old in good health. Specimen: stem cell memory CD4+ T cells from blood. The CDR3 nucleotides read TGTGCCAGCAGCTTTATAACTGAAGCTTTCTTT. Translation gives CASSFITEAFF.